These T cell receptor beta chains were read from a single sample in a study of shared clonotypes between healthy human individuals. This table comes from immunoSEQ multiplex PCR, and its TCRdb copy is limited to in-frame clones, with some not included. The profile shows more than 1,200,000 clones, approximately 98.5% of them singletons. The specimen was naive CD4+ T cells sorted from blood. All receptors derive from a man under 40 in good health. Each CDR3 is given with its conserved first and last residue. Each record gives: J gene, clone size, V gene, D gene, CDR3 protein, CDR3 DNA. A D gene is named only where the DNA matches it firmly. Only part of the rows carry a size: once, few, many, or a class if the clone is expanded.

J: TRBJ2-3; size: .; V: TRBV9; D: TRBD1; CDR3: CASSADTPGQHSTDTQYF; DNA: TGTGCCAGCAGCGCTGACACACCGGGACAGCATAGCACAGATACGCAGTATTTT
J: TRBJ2-3; size: .; V: TRBV19; D: .; CDR3: CASRPVGGPGGQPDTQYF; DNA: TGTGCCAGTAGGCCCGTCGGGGGCCCGGGGGGCCAGCCAGATACGCAGTATTTT
J: TRBJ2-7; size: .; V: TRBV11-3; D: .; CDR3: CASSLQAGYEQYF; DNA: TGTGCCAGCAGCTTACAAGCAGGCTACGAGCAGTACTTC
J: TRBJ1-2; size: .; V: TRBV28; D: .; CDR3: CASSTTANYGYTF; DNA: TGTGCCAGCAGTACGACAGCGAACTATGGCTACACCTTC
J: TRBJ2-7; size: .; V: TRBV29-1; D: .; CDR3: CSITSGAYEQYF; DNA: TGCAGCATCACATCCGGGGCCTACGAGCAGTACTTC
J: TRBJ2-2; size: .; V: TRBV5-1; D: .; CDR3: CASSGYRNTGELFF; DNA: TGCGCCAGCAGCGGGTACAGGAACACCGGGGAGCTGTTTTTT
J: TRBJ2-5; size: .; V: TRBV9; D: TRBD2; CDR3: CASSVDVGGGQETQYF; DNA: TGTGCCAGCAGCGTAGATGTTGGCGGGGGTCAAGAGACCCAGTACTTC
J: TRBJ2-5; size: once; V: TRBV11-2; D: .; CDR3: CASSLGPMYQETQYF; DNA: TGTGCCAGCAGCTTAGGCCCAATGTACCAAGAGACCCAGTACTTC
J: TRBJ2-7; size: .; V: TRBV6-1; D: .; CDR3: CASSEWGAGSSYEQYF; DNA: TGTGCCAGCAGTGAGTGGGGCGCGGGTAGCTCCTACGAGCAGTACTTC
J: TRBJ2-1; size: once; V: TRBV28; D: .; CDR3: CASALRETEQFF; DNA: TGTGCCAGCGCCCTACGGGAGACTGAGCAGTTCTTC
J: TRBJ1-4; size: .; V: TRBV10-1; D: .; CDR3: CASSDSVGVSEKLFF; DNA: TGCGCCAGCAGTGATTCTGTCGGTGTGAGCGAAAAACTGTTTTTT
J: TRBJ2-2; size: .; V: TRBV13; D: .; CDR3: CASSLVRAGELFF; DNA: TGTGCCAGCAGCTTAGTTCGGGCCGGGGAGCTGTTTTTT
J: TRBJ2-7; size: .; V: TRBV29-1; D: .; CDR3: CSVWDGSYEQYF; DNA: TGCAGCGTTTGGGACGGATCCTACGAGCAGTACTTC
J: TRBJ2-7; size: .; V: TRBV6-5; D: .; CDR3: CASSYSLGLGEQYF; DNA: TGTGCCAGCAGTTACTCGCTGGGGTTGGGCGAGCAGTACTTC
J: TRBJ2-1; size: .; V: TRBV19; D: TRBD2; CDR3: CASSIASGRTSTYNEQFF; DNA: TGTGCCAGTAGTATAGCTAGCGGGAGGACTTCAACCTACAATGAGCAGTTCTTC
J: TRBJ1-4; size: .; V: TRBV7-8; D: TRBD1; CDR3: CASSPYMLGTGVEKLFF; DNA: TGTGCCAGCAGCCCCTACATGTTAGGGACAGGGGTTGAAAAACTGTTTTTT
J: TRBJ1-5; size: .; V: TRBV28; D: .; CDR3: CASSLAFPESRHF; DNA: TGTGCCAGCAGTTTAGCCTTCCCCGAGAGTCGGCATTTT
J: TRBJ1-1; size: .; V: TRBV6-5; D: TRBD1; CDR3: CASRNPGQSNTEAFF; DNA: TGTGCCAGCAGAAACCCGGGACAGTCGAACACTGAAGCTTTCTTT
J: TRBJ2-5; size: .; V: TRBV9; D: TRBD2; CDR3: CASSGDSGSFETQYF; DNA: TGTGCCAGCAGCGGGGATAGCGGGAGTTTTGAGACCCAGTACTTC
J: TRBJ2-7; size: .; V: TRBV5-1; D: .; CDR3: CASRGGSYEQYF; DNA: TGCGCCAGCAGGGGCGGATCCTACGAGCAGTACTTC
J: TRBJ2-2; size: .; V: TRBV28; D: TRBD2; CDR3: CASSSPGEGTGELFF; DNA: TGTGCCAGCAGCTCGCCGGGGGAGGGGACCGGGGAGCTGTTTTTT
J: TRBJ2-3; size: .; V: TRBV6-1; D: TRBD2; CDR3: CASSVKREGFDTDTQYF; DNA: TGTGCCAGCAGTGTCAAGCGGGAGGGCTTTGACACAGATACGCAGTATTTT
J: TRBJ2-3; size: .; V: TRBV29-1; D: TRBD2; CDR3: CSVLTSGISTDTQYF; DNA: TGCAGCGTCCTGACTAGCGGGATTAGCACAGATACGCAGTATTTT
J: TRBJ1-2; size: .; V: TRBV19; D: .; CDR3: CASSIDGQSYGYTF; DNA: TGTGCCAGTAGTATAGATGGCCAGTCCTATGGCTACACCTTC
J: TRBJ1-5; size: .; V: TRBV6-5; D: .; CDR3: CASRKHRGQPQHF; DNA: TGTGCCAGCAGGAAACATCGAGGTCAGCCCCAGCATTTT
J: TRBJ2-7; size: .; V: TRBV9; D: .; CDR3: CASSTGRSGFYEQYF; DNA: TGTGCCAGCAGCACAGGTCGATCAGGGTTCTACGAGCAGTACTTC
J: TRBJ2-2; size: .; V: TRBV5-5; D: .; CDR3: CASSLVGQSTGELFF; DNA: TGTGCCAGCAGCTTGGTTGGGCAGTCCACCGGGGAGCTGTTTTTT
J: TRBJ2-2; size: .; V: TRBV29-1; D: .; CDR3: CSVGRQGKSGELFF; DNA: TGCAGCGTTGGGAGGCAGGGGAAGTCCGGGGAGCTGTTTTTT
J: TRBJ2-1; size: .; V: TRBV6-1; D: .; CDR3: CASSESSYNEQFF; DNA: TGTGCCAGCAGTGAATCCAGCTACAATGAGCAGTTCTTC
J: TRBJ1-4; size: .; V: TRBV6-1; D: .; CDR3: CASSENLSLPNEKLFF; DNA: TGTGCCAGCAGTGAGAACCTTTCCTTGCCTAATGAAAAACTGTTTTTT
J: TRBJ2-6; size: .; V: TRBV11-2; D: .; CDR3: CASSYRRPGANVLTF; DNA: TGTGCCAGCAGCTATAGAAGGCCTGGGGCCAACGTCCTGACTTTC
J: TRBJ2-7; size: .; V: TRBV6-5; D: TRBD2; CDR3: CASSPQREAGIEQYF; DNA: TGTGCCAGCAGCCCGCAGCGGGAGGCAGGTATCGAGCAGTACTTC
J: TRBJ1-2; size: .; V: TRBV5-4; D: .; CDR3: CASSSGQTSFGRYGYTF; DNA: TGTGCCAGCAGCTCAGGACAGACGAGTTTCGGTCGGTATGGCTACACCTTC
J: TRBJ2-7; size: .; V: TRBV2; D: TRBD1; CDR3: CASSEDRGRSYEQYF; DNA: TGTGCCAGCAGCGAGGACAGGGGGAGGTCCTACGAGCAGTACTTC
J: TRBJ2-5; size: .; V: TRBV2; D: .; CDR3: CASTDGTQYF; DNA: TGTGCCAGCACTGACGGGACCCAGTACTTC
J: TRBJ2-7; size: .; V: TRBV4-1; D: .; CDR3: CASSQLNWGRGEQYF; DNA: TGCGCCAGCAGCCAACTTAATTGGGGCAGGGGCGAGCAGTACTTC
J: TRBJ2-3; size: .; V: TRBV11-2; D: .; CDR3: CASSLTGADTQYF; DNA: TGTGCCAGCAGCTTAACTGGGGCAGATACGCAGTATTTT
J: TRBJ2-3; size: .; V: TRBV14; D: TRBD1; CDR3: CASSQVNRGLATQYF; DNA: TGTGCCAGCAGCCAAGTTAACAGGGGGCTTGCTACGCAGTATTTT